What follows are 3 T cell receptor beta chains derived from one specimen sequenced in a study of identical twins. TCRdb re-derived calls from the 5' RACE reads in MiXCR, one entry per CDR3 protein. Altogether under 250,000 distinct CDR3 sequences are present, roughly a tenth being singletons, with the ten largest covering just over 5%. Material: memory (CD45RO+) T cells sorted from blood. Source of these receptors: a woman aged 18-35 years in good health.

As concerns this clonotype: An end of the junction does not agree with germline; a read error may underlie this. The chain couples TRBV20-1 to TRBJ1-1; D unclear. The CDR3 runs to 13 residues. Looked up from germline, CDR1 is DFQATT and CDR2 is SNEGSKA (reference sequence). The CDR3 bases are TGCAGTGCCCTACACTCACTAAACAGTGAAGCTTTCTTT. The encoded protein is CSALHSLNSEAFF.

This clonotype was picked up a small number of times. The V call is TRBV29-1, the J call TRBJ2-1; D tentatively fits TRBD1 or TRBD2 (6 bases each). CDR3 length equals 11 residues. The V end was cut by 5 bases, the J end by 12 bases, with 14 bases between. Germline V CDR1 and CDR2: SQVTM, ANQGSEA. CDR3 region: CSVYGGIGQFF. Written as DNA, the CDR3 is TGCAGCGTTTACGGGGGCATTGGGCAGTTCTTC.

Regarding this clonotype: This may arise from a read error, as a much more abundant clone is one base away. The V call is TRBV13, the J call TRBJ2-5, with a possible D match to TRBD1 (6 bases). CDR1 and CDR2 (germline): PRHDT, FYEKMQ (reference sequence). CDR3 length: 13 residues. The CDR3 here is CASSRRGQENQYF. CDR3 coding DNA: TGTGCCAGCAGCCGCAGGGGTCAAGAGAACCAGTACTTC.